This is a list of T cell receptor beta chains from one sample in a study of technical replicates of blood from several donors. The assay was immunoSEQ multiplex PCR, and TCRdb's table has in-frame clones only and misses some. The table lists some 74,000 clones, about nine tenths of them singletons, with about 0.39% in the top ten. Sequenced input: T cells isolated from PBMCs. These receptor sequences come from a human donor in good health. CDR3s include the opening cysteine and the closing phenylalanine or tryptophan. A D gene is named only where the DNA matches it firmly. Rows give clone size only sometimes, using once, few, many, or a class for an expanded clone.

V gene,CDR3 length,clone size,J gene,D gene,CDR3 DNA,CDR3 protein
TRBV21-1,13,-,TRBJ2-7,-,TGTGCCAGCAGCAAACAGGGGGCCTACGAGCAGTACTTC,CASSKQGAYEQYF
TRBV12-5,15,-,TRBJ2-7,TRBD2,TGTGCTAGTGGTTACCCCACTAGCGGGCTCTACGAGCAGTACTTC,CASGYPTSGLYEQYF
TRBV28,13,-,TRBJ1-2,TRBD1,TGTGCCAGCAGTTCGACAGGGTCGGAGGGCTACACCTTC,CASSSTGSEGYTF
TRBV4-2,16,-,TRBJ2-3,TRBD1,TGTGCCAGCAGCCTCCGGACAGGGGGGCACACAGATACGCAGTATTTT,CASSLRTGGHTDTQYF
TRBV5-5,14,-,TRBJ1-2,TRBD1,TGTGCCAGCAGCCATAGGGACAGTCACTATGGCTACACCTTC,CASSHRDSHYGYTF
TRBV9,13,-,TRBJ2-7,-,TGTGCCAGCAGCGTAGAAACTAGAGGCGAGCAGTACTTC,CASSVETRGEQYF
TRBV4-1,17,-,TRBJ1-2,TRBD1,TGCGCCAGCAGGCGTGCCTTGGGACAGGGGGACGACTATGGCTACACCTTC,CASRRALGQGDDYGYTF
TRBV23-1,12,-,TRBJ2-7,-,TGCGCCAGCGGACATTATACATACGAGCAGTACTTC,CASGHYTYEQYF
TRBV12-2,17,-,TRBJ2-7,-,TGTGCAAGTCGCACCCCCGGGACAGTTCTTTTGGTGGGGGAGCAGTACTTC,CASRTPGTVLLVGEQYF
TRBV27,15,-,TRBJ1-1,TRBD1,TGTGCCAGCAGTTTTACAGGGGGTATGAACACTGAAGCTTTCTTT,CASSFTGGMNTEAFF
TRBV6-5,15,-,TRBJ2-1,TRBD2,TGTGCCAGCAGTTACAGGGGACTAGCGTCTAATGAGCAGTTCTTC,CASSYRGLASNEQFF
TRBV7-7,18,-,TRBJ2-7,TRBD1,TGTGCTAGCAGCCACAAATCTGCCCCGGGACAGGGTCTCTACGAGCAGTACTTC,CASSHKSAPGQGLYEQYF
TRBV30,14,-,TRBJ2-7,-,TGTGCCTCTAACCCAGGGCCAACCTCCTACGAGCAGTACTTC,CASNPGPTSYEQYF
TRBV9,13,-,TRBJ2-7,TRBD2,TGTGCCAGCAGCAAACTAGCGATGGACGAGCAGTACTTC,CASSKLAMDEQYF
TRBV7-2,15,-,TRBJ2-1,TRBD1,TGTGCCAGCAGCCCCGGACAGGGGGTCTACAATGAGCAGTTCTTC,CASSPGQGVYNEQFF
TRBV4-2,15,-,TRBJ2-1,TRBD2,TGTGCCAGCAGCCAAGATATGCGGGAGTTCAATGAGCAGTTCTTC,CASSQDMREFNEQFF
TRBV30,11,-,TRBJ1-1,-,TGTGCCTGGAGTATAACAGCTGAAGCTTTCTTT,CAWSITAEAFF
TRBV28,17,-,TRBJ2-7,TRBD1,TGTGCCAGCAGTTTCGCGGCAGGGGGTTATGTAGCGAGCGAGCAGTACTTC,CASSFAAGGYVASEQYF
TRBV7-2,15,-,TRBJ2-1,-,TGTGCCAGCAGCTATTCACAGGATGCCGGTAATGAGCAGTTCTTC,CASSYSQDAGNEQFF
TRBV19,15,-,TRBJ1-4,-,TGTGCCAGTAGTCCCGGAGGCAGGGCGTCGGGAGGACTGTTTTTT,CASSPGGRASGGLFF
TRBV11-3,14,-,TRBJ2-7,TRBD2,TGTGCCAGCAGCCCCCGGACTAGTCTATACGAGCAGTACTTC,CASSPRTSLYEQYF
TRBV14,15,once,TRBJ1-3,-,TGTGCCAGCAGCCAAGGGGGCTGGTATGGAAACACCATATATTTT,CASSQGGWYGNTIYF
TRBV19,15,-,TRBJ1-3,-,TGTGCCAGTAGTATTGACGGGGACTCTGGAAACACCATATATTTT,CASSIDGDSGNTIYF
TRBV28,15,-,TRBJ2-1,TRBD2,TGTGCCAGCACCCAAATAGCGGGAGGGCCCCATGAGCAGTTCTTC,CASTQIAGGPHEQFF
TRBV14,13,-,TRBJ2-3,TRBD1,TGTGCCAAGACAGGGCGCAACACAGATACGCAGTATTTT,CAKTGRNTDTQYF
TRBV10-3,16,-,TRBJ2-7,-,TGTGCCATCAGTGAGTTAAAAGGGAGCAGACCCTACGAGCAGTACTTC,CAISELKGSRPYEQYF
TRBV10-3,13,-,TRBJ2-3,-,TGTGCCATCAAAGCAGCAGGGGCAGATACGCAGTATTTT,CAIKAAGADTQYF
TRBV6-1,17,-,TRBJ2-6,-,TGTGCCAGCAGTGAATTCTGGCAGCGCTCTGGGGCCAACGTCCTGACTTTC,CASSEFWQRSGANVLTF
TRBV7-6,16,-,TRBJ2-2,TRBD2,TGTGCCAGCAGTGGAGCTGAGGGAGGGTACACCGGGGAGCTGTTTTTT,CASSGAEGGYTGELFF
TRBV7-9,12,-,TRBJ2-1,TRBD2,TGTGCCAGCGCTCTGGGGGGGAATGAGCAGTTCTTC,CASALGGNEQFF
TRBV5-1,13,once,TRBJ2-5,-,TGCGCCAGCAGCTCTGCTAGCCAGGCGACCCAGTACTTC,CASSSASQATQYF
TRBV6-5,14,-,TRBJ1-3,TRBD1,TGTGCCAGCAGCATACAGGGGACTGGAAACACCATATATTTT,CASSIQGTGNTIYF
TRBV29-1,10,-,TRBJ2-7,-,TGCAGCGCCACAGGAACCGAGCAGTACTTC,CSATGTEQYF
TRBV7-3,14,-,TRBJ1-2,-,TGTGCCAGCAGCTTAACGTTTCAGGAAAATGGCTACACCTTC,CASSLTFQENGYTF
TRBV4-1,12,-,TRBJ1-2,-,TGCGCCAGCAGCCAAGGATCTCTTGCGGACACCTTC,CASSQGSLADTF
TRBV9,15,-,TRBJ1-2,TRBD1,TGTGCCAGCAGCGCAATTACCAGGGGGGACTATGGCTACACCTTC,CASSAITRGDYGYTF
TRBV25-1,16,-,TRBJ2-3,-,TGTGCCAGCAGTGAATTACAGGGATGGTATCTGGATACGCAGTATTTT,CASSELQGWYLDTQYF
TRBV30,14,-,TRBJ1-1,TRBD1,TGTGCCTTAGGGACAGACGGCGTGAACACTGAAGCTTTCTTT,CALGTDGVNTEAFF
TRBV7-3,16,-,TRBJ2-7,-,TGTGCCAGCAGCTCGAGCCCTGAGACAGGCTCCTACGAGCAGTACTTC,CASSSSPETGSYEQYF
TRBV9,14,-,TRBJ2-7,TRBD2,TGTGCCAGCAGCGTATGGAGCGGGAGCTACGAGCAGTACTTC,CASSVWSGSYEQYF
TRBV27,14,-,TRBJ2-1,-,TGTGCCAGCAGTTTATTCCAGGGTGTTAATGAGCAGTTCTTC,CASSLFQGVNEQFF
TRBV10-3,15,once,TRBJ1-1,TRBD1,TGTGCCATCAGTGACCTAGACAGGGGGACACCGGCGGCTTTCTTT,CAISDLDRGTPAAFF
TRBV18,14,-,TRBJ1-1,TRBD1,TGTGCCAGCTCGATAGACAGGGTGAACACTGAAGCTTTCTTT,CASSIDRVNTEAFF
TRBV9,14,-,TRBJ2-5,-,TGTGCCAGCAGCGTAGGGGGGGTCCAAGAGACCCAGTACTTC,CASSVGGVQETQYF
TRBV4-1,12,-,TRBJ2-3,-,TGCGCCAGCAGCCCGGGAGCAGATACGCAGTATTTT,CASSPGADTQYF
TRBV7-2,13,-,TRBJ1-1,-,TGTGCCAGCAGATTGGGCCGGGGAACTGAAGCTTTCTTT,CASRLGRGTEAFF
TRBV6-5,15,-,TRBJ1-2,TRBD1,TGTGCCAGCAGTTACACAGGGGGGTCTAACTATGGCTACACCTTC,CASSYTGGSNYGYTF
TRBV5-1,13,-,TRBJ1-1,-,TGCGCCAGCAGCCAGGGTCGGGACACTGAAGCTTTCTTT,CASSQGRDTEAFF
TRBV15,15,once,TRBJ2-3,-,TGTGCCACCAGCAGAGATGTAAGAGCGGCAGATACGCAGTATTTT,CATSRDVRAADTQYF
TRBV6-5,16,-,TRBJ2-2,-,TGTGCCAGCAGTTCTACCGCGGGACCTAACACCGGGGAGCTGTTTTTT,CASSSTAGPNTGELFF
TRBV30,16,-,TRBJ2-5,-,TGTGCCTGGAGTGTAATGTTGAGCGGTCCTCAAGAGACCCAGTACTTC,CAWSVMLSGPQETQYF
TRBV21-1,15,-,TRBJ1-2,-,TGTGCCAGCAGCTTCGAGACCGGGACAGGGGTTGGCTACACCTTC,CASSFETGTGVGYTF